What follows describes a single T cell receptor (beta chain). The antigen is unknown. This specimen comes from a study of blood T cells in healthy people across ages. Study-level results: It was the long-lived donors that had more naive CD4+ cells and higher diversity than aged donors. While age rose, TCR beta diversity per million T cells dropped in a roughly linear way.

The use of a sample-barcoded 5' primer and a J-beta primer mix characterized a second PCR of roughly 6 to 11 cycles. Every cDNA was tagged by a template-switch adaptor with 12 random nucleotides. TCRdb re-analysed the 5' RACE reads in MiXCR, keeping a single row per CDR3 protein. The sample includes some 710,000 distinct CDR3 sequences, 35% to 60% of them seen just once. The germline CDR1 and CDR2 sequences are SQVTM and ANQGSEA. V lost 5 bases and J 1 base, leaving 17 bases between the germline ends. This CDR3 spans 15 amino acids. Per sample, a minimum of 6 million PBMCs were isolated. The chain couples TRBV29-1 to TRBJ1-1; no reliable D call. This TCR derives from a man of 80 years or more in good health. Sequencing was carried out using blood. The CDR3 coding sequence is TGCAGCGTTAAGCGGGCGGGAGGGCCGAACACTGAAGCTTTCTTT. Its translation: CSVKRAGGPNTEAFF.